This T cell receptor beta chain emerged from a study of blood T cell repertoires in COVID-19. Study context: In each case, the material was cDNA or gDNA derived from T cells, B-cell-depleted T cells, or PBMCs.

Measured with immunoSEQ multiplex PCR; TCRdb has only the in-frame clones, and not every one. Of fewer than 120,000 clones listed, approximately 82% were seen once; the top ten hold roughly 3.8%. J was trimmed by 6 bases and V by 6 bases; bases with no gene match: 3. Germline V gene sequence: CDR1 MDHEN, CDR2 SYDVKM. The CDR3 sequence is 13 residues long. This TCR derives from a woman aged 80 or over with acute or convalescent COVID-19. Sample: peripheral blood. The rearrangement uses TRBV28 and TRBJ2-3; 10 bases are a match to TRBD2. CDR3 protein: CASRGSGGDTQYF. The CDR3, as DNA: TGTGCCAGCAGAGGTAGCGGGGGGGATACGCAGTATTTT.